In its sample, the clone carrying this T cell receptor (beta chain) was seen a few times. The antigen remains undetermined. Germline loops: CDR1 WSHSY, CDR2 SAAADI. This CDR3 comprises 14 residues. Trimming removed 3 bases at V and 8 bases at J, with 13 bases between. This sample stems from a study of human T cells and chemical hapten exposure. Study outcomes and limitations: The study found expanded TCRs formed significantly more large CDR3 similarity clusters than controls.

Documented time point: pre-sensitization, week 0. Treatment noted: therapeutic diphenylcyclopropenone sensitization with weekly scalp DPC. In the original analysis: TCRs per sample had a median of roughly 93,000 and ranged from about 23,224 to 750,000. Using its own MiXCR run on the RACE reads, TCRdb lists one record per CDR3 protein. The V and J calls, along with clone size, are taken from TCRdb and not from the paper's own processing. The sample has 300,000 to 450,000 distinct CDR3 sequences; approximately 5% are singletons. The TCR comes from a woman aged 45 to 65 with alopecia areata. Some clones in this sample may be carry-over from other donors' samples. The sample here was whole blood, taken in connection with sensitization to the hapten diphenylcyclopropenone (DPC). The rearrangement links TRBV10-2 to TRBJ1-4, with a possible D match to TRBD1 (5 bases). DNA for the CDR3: TGCGCCAGCAGTGACGGGACCGTGGGGGAAAAACTGTTTTTT. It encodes CASSDGTVGEKLFF.